The next 32 T cell receptor beta chains were all read from a single sample in a study of T cells in Graves' hyperthyroidism and ophthalmopathy. What was amplified from RNA transcripts were TCR beta CDR3 regions. When the TCR CDR3 underwent first-round RT-PCR, the HTBI primer set was used. One entry per CDR3 protein results from TCRdb running MiXCR on the multiplex PCR reads. The sample holds about 610,000 distinct CDR3 sequences, roughly 14% seen once. The source material was blood. These receptor sequences come from a woman in her thirties or forties with Graves' ophthalmopathy.

The chain carries TRBV20-1 and TRBJ2-7; D call uncertain. Per the germline V gene, CDR1 is DFQATT and CDR2 is SNEGSKA (reference sequence). V lost 8 bases, J lost 2 bases, and 16 bases lay in between. This CDR3 is built from 13 residues. This CDR3 is CSHFPAPPYEQYF. In nucleotides, the CDR3 is TGCAGTCATTTCCCCGCGCCACCCTACGAGCAGTACTTC.

In its sample, this clonotype was seen many times. The rearrangement uses TRBV5-1 and TRBJ1-1; TRBD1 matches 7 bases. V shed 4 bases, J shed 4 bases, and the junction held 4 bases outside the gene matches. CDR1 is SGHRS, CDR2 YFSETQ, per germline. The CDR3 totals 13 residues. The CDR3 reads CASSPDRVTEAFF. In DNA form, the CDR3 reads TGCGCCAGCAGCCCAGACAGGGTCACTGAAGCTTTCTTT.

The rearrangement links TRBV19 to TRBJ1-5; 7 bases line up with TRBD1. Germline V gene sequence: CDR1 LNHDA, CDR2 SQIVND (reference sequence). The CDR3 loop spans 16 amino acids. The J segment lost 4 bases and the V segment lost 2 bases, leaving 8 bases of the junction unmatched. CDR3 protein: CASSIFGTQGNQPQHF. The CDR3 nucleotides read TGTGCCAGTAGTATATTCGGGACACAGGGGAATCAGCCCCAGCATTTT.

This clonotype was observed many times. The chain carries TRBV19 and TRBJ1-1, with 8 bases identical to TRBD1. The CDR3 runs 13 residues. Germline V gives CDR1 LNHDA, CDR2 SQIVND (reference sequence). V lost 6 bases and J lost 5; bases outside the gene matches: 5. The CDR3: CASRTTGVTEAFF. CDR3 bases: TGTGCCAGTAGGACGACAGGGGTGACTGAAGCTTTCTTT.

This clonotype was observed at least ten times. The chain has TRBV9 and TRBJ2-4; D call uncertain. Germline CDR1 SGDLS, CDR2 YYNGEE. Trimming left V 0 bases short and J 0 bases short, with 10 bases between. The CDR3 extends over 16 amino acids. CDR3: CASSVDSSTAKNIQYF. The CDR3 DNA is TGTGCCAGCAGCGTAGACAGTAGCACAGCCAAAAACATTCAGTACTTC.

Only a few counts were recorded for this clonotype. The rearrangement links TRBV19 to TRBJ1-5; TRBD1 is a possible D gene (5 bases). The ends were cut back, 3 bases at V and 7 bases at J, with 10 bases in the middle. The length of the CDR3 is 13 residues. Per germline, CDR1 LNHDA and CDR2 SQIVND (reference sequence). CDR3 coding DNA: TGTGCCAGTAGTATTGGGGGGAAACAGCCCCAGCATTTT. Translation: CASSIGGKQPQHF. The variable domain in full, completed from reference TRBV19 and TRBJ1-5, reads DGGITQSPKYLFRKEGQNVTLSCEQNLNHDAMYWYRQDPGQGLRLIYYSQIVNDFQKGDIAEGYSVSREKKESFPLTVTSAQKNPTAFYLCASSIGGKQPQHFGDGTRLSIL.

This clonotype appeared many times. The rearrangement uses TRBV28 and TRBJ2-7; tentatively, D is TRBD2 (6 bases). Trimming cost V 4 bases and J 5 bases, with 18 bases left between them. The CDR3 length is 15 residues. The germline V gene encodes CDR1 MDHEN and CDR2 SYDVKM. The CDR3 DNA reads as TGTGCCAGCAGTTCCCCGGGACTGAGGAGGGACGAGCAGTACTTC. Translating it yields CASSSPGLRRDEQYF.

This clonotype was observed at least ten times. The chain recombines TRBV7-9 with TRBJ2-7; tentative D call: TRBD2 (5 bases). V gave up 2 bases and J gave up 2 bases, with 10 bases separating them. This CDR3 contains 14 residues. CDR1 is SEHNR, CDR2 FQNEAQ, per germline (reference sequence). CDR3 coding DNA: TGTGCCAGCAGCTTACCGGACTCCGCCTACGAGCAGTACTTC. This sequence encodes CASSLPDSAYEQYF.

This chain connects TRBV28 to TRBJ1-3, with a possible D match to TRBD1 (6 bases). The germline gives CDR1 MDHEN, CDR2 SYDVKM. The CDR3 is 15 residues long. Trimming stripped 7 bases from V and 2 bases from J, with 15 bases between. This CDR3 is CASMGGGAAGNTIYF. The CDR3 nucleotides read TGTGCCAGCATGGGGGGGGGCGCGGCTGGAAACACCATATATTTT.

There are many counts of this clonotype. The CDR3 protein is CASSSGTAISYEQYF. In DNA, the CDR3 is TGTGCCAGCAGTTCCGGGACAGCGATCTCCTACGAGCAGTACTTC. The chain uses TRBV2 and TRBJ2-7, with 7 bases that match TRBD1. The CDR3 loop spans 15 amino acids. CDR1 and CDR2 (germline): SNHLY, FYNNEI. V shed 5 bases and J 0 bases; nucleotides not matched to a gene: 7. Filled out from reference TRBV2 and TRBJ2-7, the complete variable domain reads EPEVTQTPSHQVTQMGQEVILRCVPISNHLYFYWYRQILGQKVEFLVSFYNNEISEKSEIFDDQFSVERPDGSNFTLKIRSTKLEDSAMYFCASSSGTAISYEQYFGPGTRLTVT.

In this sample, this clonotype turned up many times. V and J are TRBV5-1 and TRBJ1-1; D call uncertain. CDR3 size: 17 residues. Trimming stripped 0 bases from V and 6 bases from J, with 21 bases between. Germline V gene data show CDR1 as SGHRS and CDR2 as YFSETQ. The CDR3 DNA sequence: TGCGCCAGCAGCTTGGCCTATGACCCCGTTCCCGACGCTGAAGCTTTCTTT. This encodes CASSLAYDPVPDAEAFF.

This clonotype has at least ten counts. The chain is built from TRBV28 and TRBJ1-1; D is unclear. Trimming removed 6 bases at V and 1 base at J, with 12 bases between. Per germline, CDR1 MDHEN and CDR2 SYDVKM. This CDR3 spans 14 amino acids. The CDR3 DNA reads TGTGCCAGCAGAACACCGGGAAGGAACACTGAAGCTTTCTTT. It specifies CASRTPGRNTEAFF.

The CDR3 protein is CASNVQGAEQPQHF. The CDR3 bases are TGTGCCAGCAATGTACAGGGGGCGGAGCAGCCCCAGCATTTT. The gene calls are TRBV6-1 and TRBJ1-5; 9 bases align to TRBD1. V dropped 7 bases and J dropped 7; count of bases not matched to a gene: 8. CDR3 size: 14 residues. Germline V CDR1 and CDR2: MNHNS, SASEGT.

This clonotype has ten or more counts. The rearrangement links TRBV12-3 or TRBV12-4 to TRBJ1-3, with D uncertain. The CDR3 consists of 12 residues. V was trimmed by 3 bases and J by 10 bases, leaving 10 bases between them. This chain's CDR3 is CASSFRLLTIYF. The CDR3 DNA reads as TGTGCCAGCAGTTTCAGGCTACTTACCATATATTTT.

The chain employs TRBV14 and TRBJ2-7; D unresolved. The CDR3 is 16 amino acids. Per germline, CDR1 SGHDN and CDR2 FVKESK. V lost 1 base, J lost 0 bases, and 13 bases lay in between. CDR3: CASSQGLGFFSYEQYF. The CDR3 DNA is TGTGCCAGCAGCCAAGGTTTAGGTTTTTTCTCCTACGAGCAGTACTTC.

In this sample, this clonotype turned up many times. The chain combines TRBV6-5 with TRBJ1-2; D ambiguous. Germline V lookup: CDR1 MNHEY, CDR2 SVGAGI. V lost 2 bases to trimming and J lost 6 bases, with 13 bases between them. The CDR3 is 14 residues long. This chain's CDR3 is CASSYPDTLDGYTF. CDR3 coding DNA: TGTGCCAGCAGTTACCCAGACACCTTAGATGGCTACACCTTC.

This clonotype appeared many times. The chain joins TRBV29-1 to TRBJ2-2, with a tentative D call TRBD2 (5 bases). The CDR3 is made up of 13 amino acids. With 8 bases removed from V and 3 bases from J, the gap between germline ends came to 13 bases. CDR1 is SQVTM, CDR2 ANQGSEA, per germline. The DNA for the CDR3 is TGCAGCTTTGGACGGGAACACACCGGGGAGCTGTTTTTT. This translates into CSFGREHTGELFF.

This clonotype was detected only a few times. The chain couples TRBV2 to TRBJ2-2; TRBD1 aligns across 12 bases. The CDR3 has 16 amino acids. Germline V CDR1 and CDR2: SNHLY, FYNNEI. V lost 7 bases to trimming and J lost 3 bases; unmatched junction nucleotides: 6. Here the CDR3 reads CASKTGTGGYTGELFF. Written as DNA, the CDR3 is TGTGCCAGCAAAACCGGGACAGGGGGCTACACCGGGGAGCTGTTTTTT.

The chain employs TRBV6-2 or TRBV6-3 and TRBJ2-2; 7 bases are shared with TRBD2. With 6 bases clipped from V and 7 bases from J, the junction kept 8 bases outside the gene matches. The CDR3 runs 14 residues. Germline loops: CDR1 MNHEY, CDR2 SVGEGT. The CDR3 reads CASRSTSLGGELFF. CDR3 DNA sequence: TGTGCCAGCAGATCGACTAGCCTCGGCGGGGAGCTGTTTTTT.

This clonotype was counted many times. This chain links TRBV6-5 with TRBJ2-2; 9 nucleotides line up with TRBD2. Germline values: CDR1 MNHEY, CDR2 SVGAGI. The CDR3 is made up of 15 amino acids. V shed 6 bases, J shed 7 bases, and the junction held 9 bases outside the gene matches. The CDR3 DNA follows: TGTGCCAGCAGCCCAAGCGGGAGGAAGGACGGGGAGCTGTTTTTT. Its translation is CASSPSGRKDGELFF.

V gene TRBV6-2 or TRBV6-3 combines with J gene TRBJ2-2, with 10 bases that match TRBD2. Germline V lookup: CDR1 MNHEY, CDR2 SVGEGT. The length of the CDR3 is 18 residues. The trim removed 5 bases at V and 5 bases at J, leaving 14 bases unmatched. CDR3 sequence (DNA): TGTGCCAGCAGTCCTAAGTCTAGCGGGAGAAGTGTGACCGGGGAGCTGTTTTTT. It codes for CASSPKSSGRSVTGELFF.

This clonotype was counted many times. The rearrangement links TRBV25-1 to TRBJ1-1, with a possible D match to TRBD1 (6 bases). V was shortened by 2 bases and J by 7 bases, with 17 bases between the two germline ends. Per germline, CDR1 MGHDK and CDR2 SYGVNS. The CDR3 sequence is 15 residues long. CDR3: CASSEGAGQGSEAFF. CDR3 in DNA: TGTGCCAGCAGTGAAGGTGCAGGGCAGGGGAGTGAAGCTTTCTTT.

The chain recombines TRBV5-1 with TRBJ2-5; no reliable D call. The germline V gene has CDR1 SGHRS and CDR2 YFSETQ. The V end lost 0 bases, the J end lost 1 base, and 22 bases lay between the germline ends. The CDR3 loop spans 19 amino acids. CDR3 sequence reads: CASSLGGWSSSASQETQYF. DNA for the CDR3: TGCGCCAGCAGCTTGGGGGGTTGGAGTTCCTCTGCGTCCCAAGAGACCCAGTACTTC. The variable domain in full, completed from reference TRBV5-1 and TRBJ2-5, reads KAGVTQTPRYLIKTRGQQVTLSCSPISGHRSVSWYQQTPGQGLQFLFEYFSETQRNKGNFPGRFSGRQFSNSRSEMNVSTLELGDSALYLCASSLGGWSSSASQETQYFGPGTRLLVL.

This clonotype was seen at least ten times. The J gene is TRBJ2-7, the V gene TRBV20-1; D is uncertain. The CDR3 is 12 amino acids. The germline V and J ends were trimmed by 3 bases and 5 bases, with 11 bases remaining between them. The germline V gene encodes CDR1 DFQATT and CDR2 SNEGSKA (reference sequence). The CDR3 protein is CSASRPRDEQYF. The CDR3 DNA follows: TGCAGTGCTAGTCGTCCCCGGGACGAGCAGTACTTC.

Details on this clonotype: Being one base from a much bigger clone, this may be a read error. V is TRBV20-1 and J is TRBJ2-5; possibly TRBD1 for D (6 bases). This CDR3 is 13 amino acids long. CDR1 and CDR2 from the germline V gene are DFQATT and SNEGSKA (reference sequence). CDR3 protein: CGARGGAVGTQYF. DNA for the CDR3: TGCGGTGCTAGAGGGGGTGCGGTGGGGACCCAGTACTTC.

This clonotype was detected ten times or more. The rearrangement joins TRBV27 to TRBJ2-2, with D uncertain. The CDR3 has 12 amino acids. With 8 bases removed from V and 1 base from J, the gap between germline ends came to 5 bases. Germline V gene lookup returns CDR1 MNHEY and CDR2 SMNVEV (reference sequence). The CDR3 DNA sequence: TGTGCCAGCGGTATGAACACCGGGGAGCTGTTTTTT. It specifies CASGMNTGELFF.

The sample holds many counts of this clonotype. The rearrangement uses TRBV15 and TRBJ1-5; a weak D match, TRBD1 (6 bases). CDR1 is LNHNV, CDR2 YYDKDF, per germline (reference sequence). V lost 5 bases, J lost 4 bases, and 15 bases lay in between. The CDR3 is made up of 15 amino acids. The CDR3 here is CATSHERGTNQPQHF. Written as DNA, the CDR3 is TGTGCCACCAGCCATGAAAGGGGGACAAATCAGCCCCAGCATTTT.

This clonotype was recorded at least ten times. The chain combines TRBV28 with TRBJ2-7; 8 positions agree with TRBD2. This CDR3 is 15 amino acids long. V trimming: 4 bases; J trimming: 4 bases; junction bases outside the gene matches: 9. CDR1 and CDR2 (germline): MDHEN, SYDVKM. The CDR3 DNA follows: TGTGCCAGCAGTTACCCGGGAGGGCAATCGTACGAGCAGTACTTC. Its translation: CASSYPGGQSYEQYF.

This clonotype has more than one count but fewer than ten. The chain is built from TRBV6-1 and TRBJ2-2, with unresolved D. This CDR3 has 14 residues. The germline gives CDR1 MNHNS, CDR2 SASEGT. With 4 bases removed from V and 6 bases from J, the gap between germline ends came to 12 bases. The CDR3 bases are TGTGCCAGCAGTGTTGTTACAAGCGCCGGGGAGCTGTTTTTT. Translated: CASSVVTSAGELFF.

This clonotype showed up many times. This rearrangement joins TRBV27 to TRBJ1-2; TRBD1 matches at 9 bases. Germline V gives CDR1 MNHEY, CDR2 SMNVEV (reference sequence). The V and J ends lost 8 bases and 8 bases, in that order; junction bases with no gene match: 12. This CDR3 spans 14 amino acids. CDR3 coding DNA: TGTGCCAGCTCCCACGGGGACAGGGTGAGAGGCTACACCTTC. Translation: CASSHGDRVRGYTF.

This clonotype has ten or more counts. V usage is TRBV20-1 and J usage is TRBJ2-5, with D unclear. V was clipped by 4 bases and J by 0 bases, with 0 bases between them. This CDR3 region has 10 residues. The germline V gene has CDR1 DFQATT and CDR2 SNEGSKA (reference sequence). The CDR3 loop reads CSANQETQYF. CDR3 nucleotide sequence: TGCAGTGCTAACCAAGAGACCCAGTACTTC.

In its sample, this clonotype was seen many times. This chain joins TRBV20-1 and TRBJ1-5; 9 bases fit TRBD1. The germline CDR1 and CDR2 sequences are DFQATT and SNEGSKA (reference sequence). With V trimmed by 6 bases and J by 4 bases, 7 bases remained unmatched. This CDR3 comprises 14 residues. CDR3 sequence reads: CSAKTGGSNQPQHF. Written as DNA, the CDR3 is TGCAGTGCCAAGACAGGGGGAAGTAATCAGCCCCAGCATTTT.